A selection of T cell receptor beta chains follows, all from one sample in a study of cytotoxic CD8 clonotypes in ibrutinib-treated CLL. Repertoires were generated with immunoSEQ multiplex PCR, while TCRdb's copy carries only in-frame clones and drops some. The table lists about 160,000 clones, roughly 86% of them singletons, with about 1.9% in the top ten. Material: PBMCs, obtained after 12 months of ibrutinib treatment. These TCRs come from a human donor with chronic lymphocytic leukemia. The CDR3 runs from the conserved cysteine through the conserved F or W. The order of the fields is J gene, V gene, clone size, D gene, CDR3 DNA, CDR3 protein. D genes are given only for firm matches. Size tells how often a clone was seen (once, few, many) or the class of an expanded clone, and some rows leave it out.

J: TRBJ1-5; V: TRBV2; size: few; D: .; DNA: TGTGCCAGCAGTGAAGAACAGTTCGGGCAGCCCCAGCATTTT; CDR3: CASSEEQFGQPQHF
J: TRBJ1-2; V: TRBV19; size: .; D: .; DNA: TGTGCCAGTACCCAGACGGGGGGCAGGGAGCTGGGCTATGGCTACACCTTC; CDR3: CASTQTGGRELGYGYTF
J: TRBJ1-4; V: TRBV7-2; size: .; D: .; DNA: TGTGCCAGCAGCAAATTAGGAGGGTCTAATGAAAAACTGTTTTTT; CDR3: CASSKLGGSNEKLFF
J: TRBJ2-5; V: TRBV10-3; size: .; D: .; DNA: TGTGCCATCAGTGACCCCCCGGGCGGAGAGACCCAGTACTTC; CDR3: CAISDPPGGETQYF
J: TRBJ1-2; V: TRBV28; size: .; D: TRBD1; DNA: TGTGCCAGCAGGGGACAGGGGCCCAACTATGGCTACACCTTC; CDR3: CASRGQGPNYGYTF
J: TRBJ2-1; V: TRBV7-9; size: .; D: TRBD2; DNA: TGTGCCAGCAGCTTCAGCGGGGGGGCCAAGAATGAGCAGTTCTTC; CDR3: CASSFSGGAKNEQFF
J: TRBJ1-5; V: TRBV28; size: .; D: .; DNA: TGTGCCAGCAGTTTACGAAGGCCAAGGTCAACAAATCAGCCCCAGCATTTT; CDR3: CASSLRRPRSTNQPQHF
J: TRBJ1-2; V: TRBV28; size: .; D: .; DNA: TGTGCCAGCAGTTTAATATTGGGCAGGGACGGGCACTATGGCTACACCTTC; CDR3: CASSLILGRDGHYGYTF
J: TRBJ2-3; V: TRBV5-6; size: .; D: TRBD2; DNA: TGTGCCAGCAGCTTGCAAGGCGGGGGTGGCACAGATACGCAGTATTTT; CDR3: CASSLQGGGGTDTQYF
J: TRBJ2-3; V: TRBV7-2; size: .; D: TRBD2; DNA: TGTGCCAGCAGGCTTAGCGGGGTCCCGGATACGCAGTATTTT; CDR3: CASRLSGVPDTQYF
J: TRBJ1-5; V: TRBV28; size: .; D: TRBD1; DNA: TGTGCCAGCAAGACAGGGATCAATCAGCCCCAGCATTTT; CDR3: CASKTGINQPQHF
J: TRBJ2-7; V: TRBV19; size: few; D: .; DNA: TGTGCCAGTAGTATAGCGGTGTTGGGTCGCGAGCAGTACTTC; CDR3: CASSIAVLGREQYF
J: TRBJ1-4; V: TRBV2; size: few; D: .; DNA: TGTGCCAGCAGTACGGAATTGGGGGCATATGAAAAACTGTTTTTT; CDR3: CASSTELGAYEKLFF
J: TRBJ1-3; V: TRBV27; size: .; D: .; DNA: TGTGCCAGCAGGTGGGGGGGCAGTGGAAACACCATATATTTT; CDR3: CASRWGGSGNTIYF
J: TRBJ1-1; V: TRBV6-1; size: .; D: .; DNA: TGTGCCAGCAGTGAACTCAGGGGGAACACTGAAGCTTTCTTT; CDR3: CASSELRGNTEAFF
J: TRBJ2-3; V: TRBV19; size: .; D: .; DNA: TGTGCCAGTAGTGAAGGGGTAACAAGCACAGATACGCAGTATTTT; CDR3: CASSEGVTSTDTQYF
J: TRBJ2-3; V: TRBV6-5; size: .; D: .; DNA: TGTGCCAGCAGTGGGCCTCCGGGGCGAGATACGCAGTATTTT; CDR3: CASSGPPGRDTQYF
J: TRBJ1-6; V: TRBV7-2; size: .; D: .; DNA: TGTGCCAGCAGCCCACGCGACAGGAAAAATTCACCCCTCCACTTT; CDR3: CASSPRDRKNSPLHF
J: TRBJ1-3; V: TRBV5-6; size: .; D: .; DNA: TGTGCCAGCTCACCCCGGGGATACTCTGGAAACACCATATATTTT; CDR3: CASSPRGYSGNTIYF
J: TRBJ2-7; V: TRBV5-4; size: few; D: .; DNA: TGTGCCAGCAGCTTGCCGGGAGAGTCCTACGAGCAGTACTTC; CDR3: CASSLPGESYEQYF
J: TRBJ2-7; V: TRBV18; size: .; D: .; DNA: TGTGCCAGCTCACCAGACAGAACCTACGAGCAGTACTTC; CDR3: CASSPDRTYEQYF
J: TRBJ2-3; V: TRBV19; size: .; D: .; DNA: TGTGCCAGCGGAGTTTACACAGATACGCAGTATTTT; CDR3: CASGVYTDTQYF
J: TRBJ1-1; V: TRBV2; size: once; D: .; DNA: TGTGCCAGCAGTGAATTGGACTACCGTTATGCTGAAGCTTTCTTT; CDR3: CASSELDYRYAEAFF
J: TRBJ2-7; V: TRBV5-1; size: .; D: .; DNA: TGCGCCAGCAGCCTTACAGGGCGAGAGCAGTACTTC; CDR3: CASSLTGREQYF
J: TRBJ2-6; V: TRBV6-6; size: .; D: .; DNA: TGTGCCAGCAGTTACCCGCATTCTGGGGCCAACGTCCTGACTTTC; CDR3: CASSYPHSGANVLTF
J: TRBJ1-1; V: TRBV2; size: .; D: .; DNA: TGTGCCAGCAGTGAAGCGCTCGGAGGGGCTAGGACTGAAGCTTTCTTT; CDR3: CASSEALGGARTEAFF
J: TRBJ2-2; V: TRBV14; size: .; D: .; DNA: TGTGCCAGCAGCCATCGAGTTGGGGGGCGCGGCGGGGAGCTGTTTTTT; CDR3: CASSHRVGGRGGELFF
J: TRBJ1-2; V: TRBV19; size: once; D: TRBD1; DNA: TGTGCCAGTAGTATATGGGACAGAGACTATGGCTACACCTTC; CDR3: CASSIWDRDYGYTF
J: TRBJ1-4; V: TRBV27; size: .; D: TRBD1; DNA: TGTGCCAGCAGTTTTACAGGGGGAAGGTCTAATGAAAAACTGTTTTTT; CDR3: CASSFTGGRSNEKLFF
J: TRBJ1-1; V: TRBV11-1; size: .; D: .; DNA: TGTGCCAGCAGCTTAGGGGAGATCACTGAAGCTTTCTTT; CDR3: CASSLGEITEAFF
J: TRBJ1-5; V: TRBV27; size: .; D: .; DNA: TGTGCCAGCAGTTTATATCAGGGAAATCAGCCCCAGCATTTT; CDR3: CASSLYQGNQPQHF
J: TRBJ1-2; V: TRBV28; size: .; D: TRBD1; DNA: TGTGCCAGCAGTAGTCCCGGGACAGGGCCTGATCTCTATGGCTACACCTTC; CDR3: CASSSPGTGPDLYGYTF
J: TRBJ1-5; V: TRBV28; size: .; D: .; DNA: TGTGCCAGCAGTTTAAGCAGACTTTATAGCAATCAGCCCCAGCATTTT; CDR3: CASSLSRLYSNQPQHF
J: TRBJ1-2; V: TRBV28; size: .; D: .; DNA: TGTGCCAGCAGACGGTCATGGACAGAACCTCTTCTCCTCTTC; CDR3: CASRRSWTEPLLLF
J: TRBJ2-3; V: TRBV7-3; size: once; D: TRBD2; DNA: TGTGCCAGCAGCCTTCAGGGCCCCCTAAAGGGCGGGAGCACAGTTCACGCAGATACGCAGTATTTT; CDR3: CASSLQGPLKGGSTVHADTQYF
J: TRBJ1-4; V: TRBV10-3; size: once; D: TRBD1; DNA: TGTGCCATCAGTCCAACCGGGACAGGGGGCCGAGAAAAACTGTTTTTT; CDR3: CAISPTGTGGREKLFF
J: TRBJ1-5; V: TRBV19; size: .; D: .; DNA: TGTGCCAGTAGTATAGGAGGAACAAATCAGCCCCAGCATTTT; CDR3: CASSIGGTNQPQHF
J: TRBJ2-5; V: TRBV5-1; size: .; D: .; DNA: TGCGCCAGCAGCTTGGCGGCAGCGGAGACCCAGTACTTC; CDR3: CASSLAAAETQYF
J: TRBJ2-6; V: TRBV9; size: few; D: .; DNA: TGTGCCAGCAGCGCCCCCGACAGGCCCTCTGGGGCCAACGTCCTGACTTTC; CDR3: CASSAPDRPSGANVLTF
J: TRBJ1-4; V: TRBV28; size: .; D: TRBD1; DNA: TGTGCCAGCAGTACCAGGACAGGGGGAACTAATGAAAAACTGTTTTTT; CDR3: CASSTRTGGTNEKLFF
J: TRBJ1-1; V: TRBV6-5; size: .; D: .; DNA: TGTGCCAGCAGTTACTCGAAAGCAGGGAGGAGCACTGAAGCTTTCTTT; CDR3: CASSYSKAGRSTEAFF
J: TRBJ2-1; V: TRBV6-6; size: .; D: .; DNA: TGTGCCAGCAGCCCCATTTTAACACAGGGCCAGTTCTTC; CDR3: CASSPILTQGQFF
J: TRBJ2-2; V: TRBV4-3; size: .; D: .; DNA: TGCGCCAGCAGCCAGTCTAGCGTTGGCACCGGGGAGCTGTTTTTT; CDR3: CASSQSSVGTGELFF
J: TRBJ2-5; V: TRBV27; size: .; D: TRBD2; DNA: TGTGCCAGCAGTTTTCGGCTAGCGGGCCAAGAGACCCAGTACTTC; CDR3: CASSFRLAGQETQYF
J: TRBJ1-1; V: TRBV6-6; size: .; D: .; DNA: TGTGCCAGCAGTTACTCTAAGGGACACAGGAACACTGAAGCTTTCTTT; CDR3: CASSYSKGHRNTEAFF
J: TRBJ1-1; V: TRBV10-3; size: .; D: .; DNA: TGTGCCATCAGCAACTTAAGGTCGGGGGATTTAGGGGCTGAAGCTTTCTTT; CDR3: CAISNLRSGDLGAEAFF
J: TRBJ1-5; V: TRBV9; size: .; D: TRBD1; DNA: TGTGCCAGCAGCGTAGGAGACAGGGGGATACCCCAGCATTTT; CDR3: CASSVGDRGIPQHF
J: TRBJ2-3; V: TRBV9; size: .; D: TRBD2; DNA: TGTGCCAGCAGCGTAGGGGGAGGGATGAACACAGATACGCAGTATTTT; CDR3: CASSVGGGMNTDTQYF
J: TRBJ1-4; V: TRBV10-1; size: .; D: TRBD1; DNA: TGCGCCAGCAATGGACAGGGAAACAATGAAAAACTGTTTTTT; CDR3: CASNGQGNNEKLFF
J: TRBJ2-2; V: TRBV5-8; size: .; D: .; DNA: TGTGCCAGCAGCTTCGAGACCTCAGGGAGAACCGGGGAGCTGTTTTTT; CDR3: CASSFETSGRTGELFF
J: TRBJ1-1; V: TRBV19; size: .; D: TRBD1; DNA: TGTGCCAGTAGTATCGGACAGGGGAACACTGAAGCTTTCTTT; CDR3: CASSIGQGNTEAFF
J: TRBJ2-3; V: TRBV28; size: .; D: .; DNA: TGTGCCAGCAGTTTGGTCACAAGGCATGAACGCCCAGATACGCAGTATTTT; CDR3: CASSLVTRHERPDTQYF
J: TRBJ2-4; V: TRBV19; size: .; D: .; DNA: TGTGCCAGTAGTAAGGACCGGGGAGGTTTTGCCAAAAACATTCAGTACTTC; CDR3: CASSKDRGGFAKNIQYF
J: TRBJ1-1; V: TRBV2; size: once; D: TRBD1; DNA: TGTGCCAGCAGGGACCCGGACAGGGTAGCTTTCTTT; CDR3: CASRDPDRVAFF
J: TRBJ1-3; V: TRBV4-2; size: .; D: .; DNA: TGTGCCAGCAGCCAAGAGGACAGAGCTGGAAACACCATATATTTT; CDR3: CASSQEDRAGNTIYF